Listed below are T cell receptor beta chains from one sample, sequenced in a study of shared T cell receptors in the human thymus. Clones were read by immunoSEQ multiplex PCR, and TCRdb kept only the in-frame ones, dropping some. There are hundreds of thousands of clones in the sample; 88% occur only once, and 0.008% to 0.011% lies in the top ten. The same sample was also studied in work on human thymus T cells.

Sequenced sample: thymocytes. Receptors were obtained from a boy under two years old with a congenital heart defect. Each CDR3 is given with its conserved first and last residue. The D gene is left open where the match is weak. For some rows the clone size is stated as once, few or many, or as a class when expanded; others skip it.

>TRBV28|NA|TRBJ2-5|NA
CASSLGREETQYF
TGTGCCAGCAGTTTAGGCAGGGAAGAGACCCAGTACTTC
>TRBV12-5|NA|TRBJ2-1|NA
CASGLSPRGPGLSSYNEQFF
TGTGCTAGTGGTTTGTCCCCTCGTGGGCCGGGATTGAGCTCCTACAATGAGCAGTTCTTC
>TRBV18|NA|TRBJ2-7|TRBD1
CASSGAPGQVIEQYF
TGTGCCAGCTCTGGCGCACCGGGACAGGTAATCGAGCAGTACTTC
>TRBV4-1|NA|TRBJ2-2|TRBD1
CASSQAEGLGQGSNTGELFF
TGCGCCAGCAGCCAAGCCGAGGGCTTGGGACAGGGCTCGAACACCGGGGAGCTGTTTTTT
>TRBV27|NA|TRBJ2-3|TRBD2
CASSRLAGGRLATDTQYF
TGTGCCAGCAGTCGACTAGCGGGAGGGCGCCTGGCCACAGATACGCAGTATTTT
>TRBV5-1|once|TRBJ2-1|NA
CASSLVGPRGKVGEQFF
TGCGCCAGCAGCTTGGTAGGCCCTCGGGGGAAAGTGGGGGAGCAGTTCTTC
>TRBV5-6|NA|TRBJ2-5|TRBD2
CASSEMRTSGGETQYF
TGTGCCAGCAGCGAGATGCGGACTAGCGGAGGAGAGACCCAGTACTTC
>TRBV6-1|NA|TRBJ1-5|TRBD1
CASSMGQGGNQPQHF
TGTGCCAGCAGTATGGGACAGGGGGGAAATCAGCCCCAGCATTTT
>TRBV2|NA|TRBJ2-3|TRBD2
CASRGLAGKPESVWDTQYF
TGTGCCAGCAGAGGACTAGCGGGAAAACCGGAAAGTGTGTGGGATACGCAGTATTTT
>TRBV6-4|NA|TRBJ2-3|NA
CASRETATVTDTQYF
TGTGCCAGCAGGGAAACGGCAACAGTCACAGATACGCAGTATTTT
>TRBV11-3|NA|TRBJ2-2|NA
CASSLRNTGELFF
TGTGCCAGCAGCTTACGGAACACCGGGGAGCTGTTTTTT
>TRBV6-6|once|TRBJ2-7|NA
CASSSRDFPPEQYF
TGTGCCAGCAGTAGCCGGGACTTCCCCCCCGAGCAGTACTTC
>TRBV2|NA|TRBJ2-1|TRBD2
CASITSGTSYNEQFF
TGTGCCAGCATCACCAGCGGGACTTCTTACAATGAGCAGTTCTTC
>TRBV15|NA|TRBJ2-1|TRBD2
CATSRQAGADNEQFF
TGTGCCACCAGCAGGCAAGCGGGAGCTGACAATGAGCAGTTCTTC
>TRBV7-7|once|TRBJ2-1|NA
CASILGLPSSYNEQFF
TGTGCTAGCATCCTGGGCCTTCCCAGCTCCTACAATGAGCAGTTCTTC
>TRBV7-8|NA|TRBJ2-3|NA
CAGTLGRRTDTQYF
TGTGCCGGAACGTTGGGGAGGAGGACAGATACGCAGTATTTT